This T cell receptor beta chain derives from a study of T cells in Graves' hyperthyroidism and ophthalmopathy. V shed 4 bases, J shed 4 bases, and the junction held 8 bases outside the gene matches. From germline, CDR1 is SGHNT and CDR2 YYREEE (reference sequence). CDR3 length: 16 amino acids. TCR beta CDR3 regions were amplified from RNA. With the HTBI primer set, the TCR CDR3 went through a first round of RT-PCR. TCRdb reprocessed the multiplex PCR reads with MiXCR, giving one entry per CDR3 protein. The table has hundreds of thousands of distinct CDR3 sequences, about 12% seen once. The sequence was collected from a woman under 30 with Graves' hyperthyroidism. Material for sequencing was blood. The chain is built from TRBV5-4 and TRBJ2-7, with 13 bases fitting TRBD2. CDR3 protein: CASSPGGTSGMYEQYF. For the CDR3, the DNA is TGTGCCAGCAGCCCCGGCGGGACTAGCGGGATGTACGAGCAGTACTTC.